This T cell receptor beta chain emerged from a study of Graves' ophthalmopathy and Graves' hyperthyroidism. This clonotype occurred a few times. The CDR3 has 12 residues. V was pared by 2 bases and J by 4 bases, with 8 bases between. Germline V gives CDR1 GTSNPN, CDR2 SVGIG (reference sequence). RNA transcripts yielded amplified TCR beta CDR3 regions. The library came from an HTBI-primed first-round RT-PCR and a second-round multiplex PCR. MiXCR, applied by TCRdb to the multiplex PCR reads, yields one record per CDR3 protein. The sample lists some 380,000 distinct CDR3 sequences; 15% were seen once. The sequenced sample was peripheral blood. V is TRBV30 and J is TRBJ1-2, with D possibly TRBD1 on 6 matching bases. This sequence originates from a woman aged 18-29 years with stable Graves' hyperthyroidism. The CDR3 loop reads CAWSPGAYGYTF. The DNA for the CDR3 is TGTGCCTGGAGTCCGGGGGCCTATGGCTACACCTTC.